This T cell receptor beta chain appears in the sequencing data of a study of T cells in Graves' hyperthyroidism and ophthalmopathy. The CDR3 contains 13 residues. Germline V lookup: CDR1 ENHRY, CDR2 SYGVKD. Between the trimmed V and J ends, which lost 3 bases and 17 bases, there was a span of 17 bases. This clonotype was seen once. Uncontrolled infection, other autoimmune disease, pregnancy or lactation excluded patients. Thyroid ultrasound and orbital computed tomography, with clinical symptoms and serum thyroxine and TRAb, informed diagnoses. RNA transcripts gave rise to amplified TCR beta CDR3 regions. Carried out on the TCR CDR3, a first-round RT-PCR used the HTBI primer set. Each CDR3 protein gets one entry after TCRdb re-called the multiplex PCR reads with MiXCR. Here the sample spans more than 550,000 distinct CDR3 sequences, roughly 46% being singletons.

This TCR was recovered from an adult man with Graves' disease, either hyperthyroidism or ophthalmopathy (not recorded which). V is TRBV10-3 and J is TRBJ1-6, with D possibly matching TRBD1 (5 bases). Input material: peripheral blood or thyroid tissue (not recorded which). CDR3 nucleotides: TGTGCCATCAGTGAACGGTTAGCGGGGACTTTCCACTTT. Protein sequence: CAISERLAGTFHF.